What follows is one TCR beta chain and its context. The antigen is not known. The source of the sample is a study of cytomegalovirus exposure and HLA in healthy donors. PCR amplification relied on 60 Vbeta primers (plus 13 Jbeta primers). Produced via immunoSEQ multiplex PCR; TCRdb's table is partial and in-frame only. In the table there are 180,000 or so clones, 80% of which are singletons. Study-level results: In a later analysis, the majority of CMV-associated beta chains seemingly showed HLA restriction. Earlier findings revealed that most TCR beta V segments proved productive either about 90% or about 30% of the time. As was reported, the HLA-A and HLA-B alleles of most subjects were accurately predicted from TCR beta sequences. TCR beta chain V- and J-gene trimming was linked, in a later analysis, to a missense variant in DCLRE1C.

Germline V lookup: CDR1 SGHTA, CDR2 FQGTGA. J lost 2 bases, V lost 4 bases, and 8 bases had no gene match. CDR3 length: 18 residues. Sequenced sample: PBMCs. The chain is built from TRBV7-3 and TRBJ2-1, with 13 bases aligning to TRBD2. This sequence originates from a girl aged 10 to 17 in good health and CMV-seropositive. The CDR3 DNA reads TGTGCCAGCAGCTCTCTATCGGGACTAGCGGGAACCTACAATGAGCAGTTCTTC. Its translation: CASSSLSGLAGTYNEQFF.